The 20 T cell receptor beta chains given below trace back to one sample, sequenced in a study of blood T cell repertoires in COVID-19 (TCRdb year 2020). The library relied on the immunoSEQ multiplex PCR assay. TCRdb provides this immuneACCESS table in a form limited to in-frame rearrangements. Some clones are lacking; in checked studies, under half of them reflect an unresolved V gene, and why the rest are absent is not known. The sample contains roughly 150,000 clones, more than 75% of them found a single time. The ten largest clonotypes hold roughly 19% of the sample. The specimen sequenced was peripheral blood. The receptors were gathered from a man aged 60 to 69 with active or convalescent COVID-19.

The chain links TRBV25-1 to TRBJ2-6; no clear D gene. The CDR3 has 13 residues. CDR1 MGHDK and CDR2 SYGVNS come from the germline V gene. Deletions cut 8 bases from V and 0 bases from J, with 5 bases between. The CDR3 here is CASLSSGANVLTF. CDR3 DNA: TGTGCCAGCCTGAGCTCTGGGGCCAACGTCCTGACTTTC.

The CDR3 DNA follows: TGTGCCAGCAGCTTTAGGACAGGGGTTGAGGCTTTCTTT. It specifies CASSFRTGVEAFF. The chain joins TRBV7-2 to TRBJ1-1; TRBD1 matches at 9 bases. The CDR3 runs 13 residues. Germline V lookup: CDR1 SGHTA, CDR2 FQGNSA. Unmatched junction bases numbered 7, after V lost 3 bases and J lost 11 bases.

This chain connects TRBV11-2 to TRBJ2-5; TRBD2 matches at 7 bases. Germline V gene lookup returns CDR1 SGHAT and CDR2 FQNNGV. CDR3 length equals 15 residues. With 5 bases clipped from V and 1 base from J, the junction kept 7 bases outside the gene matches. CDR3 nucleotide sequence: TGTGCCAGCAGCACAACTAGCGAGGGCCAAGAGACCCAGTACTTC. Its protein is CASSTTSEGQETQYF.

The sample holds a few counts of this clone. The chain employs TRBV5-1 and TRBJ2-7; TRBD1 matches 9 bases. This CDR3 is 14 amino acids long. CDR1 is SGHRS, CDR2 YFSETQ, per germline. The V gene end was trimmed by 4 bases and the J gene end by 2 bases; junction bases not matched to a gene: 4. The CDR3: CASSPRDRAYEQYF. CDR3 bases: TGCGCCAGCAGCCCACGGGACAGGGCCTACGAGCAGTACTTC.

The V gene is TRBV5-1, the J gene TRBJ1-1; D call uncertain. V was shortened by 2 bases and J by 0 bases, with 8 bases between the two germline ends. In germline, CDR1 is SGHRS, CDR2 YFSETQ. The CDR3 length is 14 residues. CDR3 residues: CASSLQSMNTEAFF. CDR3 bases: TGCGCCAGCAGCTTACAGAGCATGAACACTGAAGCTTTCTTT.

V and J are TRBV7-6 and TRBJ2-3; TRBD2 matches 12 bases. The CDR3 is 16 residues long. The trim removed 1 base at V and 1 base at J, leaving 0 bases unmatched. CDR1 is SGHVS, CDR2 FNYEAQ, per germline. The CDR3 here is CASSLGLAGGTDTQYF. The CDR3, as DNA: TGTGCCAGCAGCTTAGGACTAGCGGGGGGCACAGATACGCAGTATTTT. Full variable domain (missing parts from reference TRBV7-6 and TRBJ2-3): GAGVSQSPRYKVTKRGQDVALRCDPISGHVSLYWYRQALGQGPEFLTYFNYEAQQDKSGLPNDRFSAERPEGSISTLTIQRTEQRDSAMYRCASSLGLAGGTDTQYFGPGTRLTVL.

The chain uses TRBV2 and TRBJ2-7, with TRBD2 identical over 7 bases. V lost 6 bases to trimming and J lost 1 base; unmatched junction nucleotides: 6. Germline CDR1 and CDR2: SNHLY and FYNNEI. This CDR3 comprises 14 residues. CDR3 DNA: TGTGCCAGCAGGGCGACTAGCAGGTCCTACGAGCAGTACTTC. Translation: CASRATSRSYEQYF.

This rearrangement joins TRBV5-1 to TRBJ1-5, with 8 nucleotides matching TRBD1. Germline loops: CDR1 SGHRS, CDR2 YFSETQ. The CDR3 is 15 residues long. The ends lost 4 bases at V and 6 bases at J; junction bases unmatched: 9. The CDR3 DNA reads TGCGCCAGCAGCCAGACAGGGGAGCGGCTTCAGCCCCAGCATTTT. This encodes CASSQTGERLQPQHF.

The CDR3 here is CASSLSVREDTF. For the CDR3, the DNA is TGTGCCAGCAGCTTATCTGTCAGGGAAGACACCTTC. The rearrangement joins TRBV5-6 to TRBJ1-2, with D possibly matching TRBD1 (5 bases). The CDR3 loop spans 12 amino acids. Per germline, CDR1 SGHDT and CDR2 YYEEEE. Trimming removed 2 bases at V and 12 bases at J, with 14 bases between.

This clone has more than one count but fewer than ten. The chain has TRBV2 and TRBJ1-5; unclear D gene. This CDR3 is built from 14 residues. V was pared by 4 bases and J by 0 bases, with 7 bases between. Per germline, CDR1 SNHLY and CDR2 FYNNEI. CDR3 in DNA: TGTGCCAGCAGTGCGAGCAATAGCAATCAGCCCCAGCATTTT. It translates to CASSASNSNQPQHF.

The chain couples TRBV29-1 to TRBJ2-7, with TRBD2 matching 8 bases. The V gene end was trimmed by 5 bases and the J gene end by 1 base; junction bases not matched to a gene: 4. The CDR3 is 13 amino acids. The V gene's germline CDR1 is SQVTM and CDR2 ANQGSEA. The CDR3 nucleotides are TGCAGCGTTTCCGGGGGGGGTTCCTACGAGCAGTACTTC. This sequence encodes CSVSGGGSYEQYF.

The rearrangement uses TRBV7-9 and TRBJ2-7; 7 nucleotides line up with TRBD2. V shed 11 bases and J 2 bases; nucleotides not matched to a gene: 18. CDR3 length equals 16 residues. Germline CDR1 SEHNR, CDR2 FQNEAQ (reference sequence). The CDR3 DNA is TGTGCCTACGGGGATTGGAAGATTAGCGGGCCCTACGAGCAGTACTTC. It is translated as CAYGDWKISGPYEQYF. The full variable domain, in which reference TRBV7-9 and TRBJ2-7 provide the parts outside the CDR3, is DTGVSQNPRHKITKRGQNVTFRCDPISEHNRLYWYRQTLGQGPEFLTYFQNEAQLEKSRLLSDRFSAERPKGSFSTLEIQRTEQGDSAMYLCAYGDWKISGPYEQYFGPGTRLTVT.

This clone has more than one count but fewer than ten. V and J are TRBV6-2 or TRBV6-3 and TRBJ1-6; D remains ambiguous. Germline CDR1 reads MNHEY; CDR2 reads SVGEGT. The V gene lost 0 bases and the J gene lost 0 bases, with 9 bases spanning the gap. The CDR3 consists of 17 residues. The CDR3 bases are TGTGCCAGCAGTTACTCCTCGCGCCTCTCCTATAATTCACCCCTCCACTTT. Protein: CASSYSSRLSYNSPLHF.

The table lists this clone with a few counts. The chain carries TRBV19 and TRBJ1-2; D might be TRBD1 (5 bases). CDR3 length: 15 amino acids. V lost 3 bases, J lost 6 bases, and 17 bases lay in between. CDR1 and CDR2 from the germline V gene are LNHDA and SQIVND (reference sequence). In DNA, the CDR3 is TGTGCCAGTAGTATCGGTATTAGGGGAGGGGATGGCTACACCTTC. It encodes CASSIGIRGGDGYTF. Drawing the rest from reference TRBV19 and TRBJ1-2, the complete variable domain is DGGITQSPKYLFRKEGQNVTLSCEQNLNHDAMYWYRQDPGQGLRLIYYSQIVNDFQKGDIAEGYSVSREKKESFPLTVTSAQKNPTAFYLCASSIGIRGGDGYTFGSGTRLTVV.

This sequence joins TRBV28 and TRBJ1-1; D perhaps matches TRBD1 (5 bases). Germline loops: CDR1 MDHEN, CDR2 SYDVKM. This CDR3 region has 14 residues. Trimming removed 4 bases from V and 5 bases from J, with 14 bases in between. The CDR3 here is CASSSPRGETEAFF. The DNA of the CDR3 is TGTGCCAGCAGTTCCCCCCGGGGGGAGACTGAAGCTTTCTTT.

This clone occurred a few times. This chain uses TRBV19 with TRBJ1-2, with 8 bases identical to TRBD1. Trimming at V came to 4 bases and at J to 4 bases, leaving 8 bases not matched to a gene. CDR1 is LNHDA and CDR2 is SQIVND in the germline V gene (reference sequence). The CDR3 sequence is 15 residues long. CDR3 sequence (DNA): TGTGCCAGTAGTACCCAGGGGGCGATGGGCTATGGCTACACCTTC. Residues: CASSTQGAMGYGYTF.

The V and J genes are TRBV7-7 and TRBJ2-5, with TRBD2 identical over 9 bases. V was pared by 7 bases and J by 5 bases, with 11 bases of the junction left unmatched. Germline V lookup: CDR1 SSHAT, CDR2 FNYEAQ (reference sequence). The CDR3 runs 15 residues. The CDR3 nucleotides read TGTGCCAGCACCAGAGGGCGGGGGGGCCACGAGACCCAGTACTTC. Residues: CASTRGRGGHETQYF.

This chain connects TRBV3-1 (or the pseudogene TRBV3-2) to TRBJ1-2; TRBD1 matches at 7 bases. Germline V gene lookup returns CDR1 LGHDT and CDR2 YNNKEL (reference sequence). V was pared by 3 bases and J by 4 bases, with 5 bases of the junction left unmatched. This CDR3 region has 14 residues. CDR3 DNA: TGTGCCAGCAGCCACGGTGACAGGGCCTATGGCTACACCTTC. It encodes CASSHGDRAYGYTF.

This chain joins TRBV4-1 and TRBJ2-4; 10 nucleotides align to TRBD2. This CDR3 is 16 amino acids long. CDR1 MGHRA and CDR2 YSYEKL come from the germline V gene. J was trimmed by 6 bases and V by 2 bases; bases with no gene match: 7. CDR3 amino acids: CASSQKAGGPGNIQYF. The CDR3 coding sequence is TGCGCCAGCAGCCAAAAAGCGGGAGGGCCCGGAAACATTCAGTACTTC.

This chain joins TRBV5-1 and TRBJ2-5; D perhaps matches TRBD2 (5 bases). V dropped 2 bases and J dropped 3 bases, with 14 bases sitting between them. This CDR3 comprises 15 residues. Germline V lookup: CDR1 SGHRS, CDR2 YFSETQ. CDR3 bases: TGCGCCAGCAGCTTTCTTGTGGGAGTTGAAGAGACCCAGTACTTC. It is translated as CASSFLVGVEETQYF.